This TCR beta chain is from a study of long-term antiretroviral therapy in people with HIV. Germline V gives CDR1 MGHDK, CDR2 SYGVNS. The CDR3 spans 12 residues. V lost 5 bases and J 6 bases, leaving 11 bases between the germline ends. It was version v3.0 of the immunoSEQ assay that was run at survey level. TCRdb's copy holds only in-frame clones and misses some; the assay was immunoSEQ multiplex PCR. The sample holds tens of thousands of clones; 75% to 95% are singletons and the top ten take roughly 4%. This material consisted of unsorted PBMCs, taken 5.2 years after starting antiretroviral therapy. The rearrangement links TRBV25-1 to TRBJ2-7; no clear D. The clonotype originates from a woman between 35 and 50 years old with HIV. DNA for the CDR3: TGTGCCAGCAGTAATCAGGTGCTCGAGCAGTACTTC. This translates into CASSNQVLEQYF.